These T cell receptor beta chains were read from a single sample in a study of T cells in Graves' hyperthyroidism and ophthalmopathy. TCRdb redid the calling of the multiplex PCR reads with MiXCR, one entry per CDR3 protein. The profile covers a few hundred thousand distinct CDR3 sequences, with roughly 22% appearing a single time and about 60% taken by the ten largest. Input material: blood. These receptor sequences come from a man under 40 with Graves' ophthalmopathy. The CDR3 runs from the conserved cysteine through the conserved F or W. D genes are given only for firm matches. Size values are once, few and many counts, or a class for expanded clones, and some rows have none.

TRBJ1-4 | - | few | TRBV20-1 | CSANNRETSEKLFF | TGCAGTGCTAATAACAGGGAGACGAGTGAAAAACTGTTTTTT
TRBJ1-2 | TRBD1 | - | TRBV6-1 | CASSEAGDRVYGYTF | TGTGCCAGCAGTGAAGCGGGAGACAGGGTGTATGGCTACACCTTC
TRBJ1-5 | - | few | TRBV6-1 | CASSWGGVDQPQHF | TGTGCCAGCAGCTGGGGGGGTGTTGATCAGCCCCAGCATTTT
TRBJ2-1 | TRBD2 | many | TRBV9 | CASSGASGRGSEQFF | TGTGCCAGCAGCGGAGCTAGCGGGAGAGGAAGTGAGCAGTTCTTC
TRBJ2-3 | - | many | TRBV20-1 | CSGNQGDTQYF | TGCAGTGGAAACCAGGGAGATACGCAGTATTTT
TRBJ2-1 | TRBD2 | - | TRBV20-1 | CSAITTSGSISYNEQFF | TGCAGTGCTATAACGACTAGCGGGAGTATCTCCTACAATGAGCAGTTCTTC
TRBJ1-2 | - | - | TRBV7-6 | CASSRGGMSDGYTF | TGTGCCAGCAGCCGGGGGGGGATGTCAGATGGCTACACCTTC
TRBJ2-2 | - | many | TRBV5-6 | CASSAGRWELFF | TGTGCCAGCAGCGCGGGACGATGGGAGCTGTTTTTT
TRBJ2-7 | - | - | TRBV12-5 | CASGEIYEQYF | TGTGCTAGTGGGGAGATCTACGAGCAGTACTTC
TRBJ2-3 | TRBD2 | few | TRBV5-8 | CASSRKLAGGSDTQYF | TGTGCCAGCAGCCGTAAACTAGCGGGAGGGTCAGATACGCAGTATTTT
TRBJ1-3 | - | few | TRBV7-2 | CASSSTGSSGNTIYF | TGTGCCAGCAGCTCAACAGGGAGCTCTGGAAACACCATATATTTT
TRBJ2-3 | - | - | TRBV11-1 | CASSRDLTDTQYF | TGTGCCAGCAGCCGGGACCTCACAGATACGCAGTATTTT
TRBJ2-5 | TRBD1 | few | TRBV9 | CASSPGQGLQETQYF | TGTGCCAGCAGCCCCGGACAGGGCTTACAAGAGACCCAGTACTTC
TRBJ2-1 | - | many | TRBV30 | CAWRAGLYNEQFF | TGTGCCTGGAGGGCAGGGTTATACAATGAGCAGTTCTTC
TRBJ2-3 | TRBD1 | few | TRBV5-1 | CASSAGTGGIDTQYF | TGCGCCAGCAGCGCTGGGACAGGGGGAATAGATACGCAGTATTTT
TRBJ1-1 | - | - | TRBV12-3/TRBV12-4 | CASNPHPGSEAFF | TGTGCCAGCAACCCCCACCCGGGATCCGAAGCTTTCTTT
TRBJ2-2 | - | - | TRBV11-3 | CASSLSRVANTGELFF | TGTGCCAGCAGCTTAAGCAGAGTCGCGAACACCGGGGAGCTGTTTTTT
TRBJ1-1 | TRBD1 | many | TRBV28 | CASSPPGQGVNTEAFF | TGTGCCAGCAGTCCACCAGGACAGGGAGTGAATACTGAAGCTTTCTTT
TRBJ2-2 | - | many | TRBV18 | CASSPTERTGELFF | TGTGCCAGCTCACCAACTGAGCGAACCGGGGAGCTGTTTTTT
TRBJ2-5 | - | many | TRBV11-2 | CASGTTELKTQYF | TGTGCCAGCGGTACAACCGAATTGAAGACCCAGTACTTC
TRBJ1-1 | - | - | TRBV27 | CASGGISTEAFF | TGTGCCAGCGGGGGAATAAGCACTGAAGCTTTCTTT
TRBJ1-5 | TRBD1 | few | TRBV19 | CASSMTGQFNQPQHF | TGTGCCAGTAGTATGACGGGACAGTTCAATCAGCCCCAGCATTTT
TRBJ2-7 | - | many | TRBV5-1 | CASSLVPGAYEQYF | TGCGCCAGCAGCTTGGTTCCGGGGGCCTACGAGCAGTACTTC
TRBJ2-7 | TRBD2 | - | TRBV2 | CASSEGPGDGRATYEQYF | TGTGCCAGCAGTGAGGGTCCCGGTGACGGGAGGGCTACCTACGAGCAGTACTTC
TRBJ1-1 | - | many | TRBV12-3/TRBV12-4 | CASRLLRTEHTEAFF | TGTGCCAGCAGGCTGCTTAGGACCGAACACACTGAAGCTTTCTTT
TRBJ2-5 | TRBD2 | - | TRBV3-1 | CASSHPGTSFETQYF | TGTGCCAGCAGCCATCCCGGGACTAGCTTCGAGACCCAGTACTTC
TRBJ2-2 | - | - | TRBV7-2 | CASSSQRSGELFF | TGTGCCAGCAGCTCGCAAAGGAGCGGGGAGCTGTTTTTT
TRBJ1-1 | - | - | TRBV27 | CASSFLLRRANTEAFF | TGTGCCAGCAGTTTCCTTCTAAGGAGAGCGAACACTGAAGCTTTCTTT
TRBJ1-1 | - | few | TRBV19 | CASSISGYTEAFF | TGTGCCAGTAGTATCTCGGGTTACACTGAAGCTTTCTTT
TRBJ2-5 | TRBD2 | - | TRBV19 | CASSISSGSNQETQYF | TGTGCCAGTAGTATTTCTAGCGGGAGTAATCAAGAGACCCAGTACTTC
TRBJ2-1 | - | - | TRBV7-3 | CASSIGPDSSYNEQFF | TGTGCCAGCAGCATAGGGCCCGATAGCTCCTACAATGAGCAGTTCTTC
TRBJ2-1 | TRBD2 | few | TRBV7-6 | CASRPGLAVEEQFF | TGTGCCAGCAGACCTGGACTAGCGGTAGAGGAGCAGTTCTTC
TRBJ2-7 | - | - | TRBV20-1 | CSARKYYEQYF | TGCAGTGCTAGAAAGTACTACGAGCAGTACTTC
TRBJ2-7 | - | - | TRBV20-1 | CSASWRDNPSYEQYF | TGCAGTGCTAGTTGGCGGGACAACCCATCCTACGAGCAGTACTTC
TRBJ1-6 | - | many | TRBV28 | CAESRDGASPLHF | TGTGCCGAATCCCGGGACGGCGCATCACCCCTCCACTTT
TRBJ2-2 | TRBD1 | - | TRBV24-1 | CATSDLDRDTGELFF | TGTGCCACCAGTGATTTGGACAGGGACACCGGGGAGCTGTTTTTT
TRBJ2-7 | - | many | TRBV28 | CASSLGNYEQYF | TGTGCCAGCAGTTTAGGGAACTACGAGCAGTACTTC
TRBJ1-4 | TRBD1 | many | TRBV6-5 | CASSYSKGTGPNEKLFF | TGTGCCAGCAGTTACTCGAAGGGGACAGGCCCTAATGAAAAACTGTTTTTT
TRBJ1-5 | TRBD1 | few | TRBV7-6 | CASSLEGTGGLGNQPQHF | TGTGCCAGCAGCTTAGAGGGGACAGGGGGATTAGGCAATCAGCCCCAGCATTTT
TRBJ1-1 | TRBD1 | - | TRBV28 | CASRSTGTANTEAFF | TGTGCCAGCAGATCCACCGGGACAGCGAACACTGAAGCTTTCTTT
TRBJ2-7 | TRBD1 | - | TRBV29-1 | CSGGQGSYEQYF | TGCAGCGGAGGACAGGGCTCCTACGAGCAGTACTTC
TRBJ2-7 | - | - | TRBV6-1 | CASSTTGGEQYF | TGTGCCAGCAGCACTACAGGAGGCGAGCAGTACTTC
TRBJ1-2 | - | many | TRBV3-1 | CASSQGATNYGYTF | TGTGCCAGCAGCCAGGGGGCGACTAACTATGGCTACACCTTC
TRBJ1-3 | TRBD1 | - | TRBV28 | CASRYTGAGNTIYF | TGTGCCAGCAGGTATACAGGGGCTGGAAACACCATATATTTT
TRBJ2-5 | TRBD2 | many | TRBV11-2 | CASSFGLAGGPETQYF | TGTGCCAGCAGCTTCGGACTAGCGGGAGGGCCGGAGACCCAGTACTTC